This T cell receptor beta chain came from a study of shared clonotypes between healthy human individuals. Every donor, a Caucasian adult, lived in Nashville, Tennessee. About this clone itself: Antigen: not known.

Study results and caveats: The authors sampled blood alone, and tissue repertoires likely differ.

The table came from immunoSEQ multiplex PCR; TCRdb's copy has only in-frame clones and leaves some out. This sample has fewer than 650,000 clones, with 60% to 85% found just once. The CDR3 extends over 20 amino acids. The sequencing input was PBMCs. The genes are TRBV21-1 and TRBJ2-5; TRBD1 is the table's D call, not checked against the DNA. TRBV21-1 is reported as a pseudogene. This TCR came from a woman in her 40s in good health. Some clones in this sample may be carry-over from other donors' samples. The CDR3 DNA reads as TGTGCCAGCAGCAAAGTAAGGGGGCTAAGGGAGGACCCAAGGGGGGAGACCCAGTACTTC. Translating gives CASSKVRGLREDPRGETQYF.